The 5 T cell receptor beta chains below all came from one sample that was sequenced in a study of post-analysis software for immune sequencing data. The library was made from cDNA and included unique molecular identifiers. TCRdb re-analysed the PCR reads in MiXCR, keeping a single row per CDR3 protein. The repertoire holds 740,000 or so distinct CDR3 sequences, around 50% seen once, with over 4% in the top ten. Overall study findings and caveats: Several TRBV segments (TRBV5-6, TRBV5-1 and TRBV20-1 among them) occurred more frequently in patients than in controls.

What these receptors recognize is not known. Sequenced: blood. Every receptor here comes from a girl under 18 with multiple sclerosis.

The chain is built from TRBV29-1 and TRBJ2-7; 8 nucleotides agree with TRBD1. The CDR3 spans 13 residues. V trimming: 4 bases; J trimming: 3 bases; junction bases outside the gene matches: 5. Germline assignment: CDR1 SQVTM and CDR2 ANQGSEA. This chain's CDR3 is CSVGQGADYEQYF. The CDR3 nucleotides are TGCAGCGTTGGGCAGGGGGCAGACTACGAGCAGTACTTC.

This clonotype appeared a single time. V usage is TRBV12-3 or TRBV12-4 and J usage is TRBJ2-2; D not certain. V was shortened by 1 base and J by 4 bases, with 4 bases between the two germline ends. CDR3 size: 13 residues. The CDR3 DNA sequence: TGTGCCAGCAGTTTAGTTGCCACCGGGGAGCTGTTTTTT. Residues: CASSLVATGELFF.

Regarding this clonotype: Mismatch with germline at one junction end may stem from a read error. The J gene is TRBJ1-2, the V gene TRBV12-3 or TRBV12-4; perhaps TRBD1 as D (6 bases). This CDR3 has 14 amino acids. CDR3 nucleotides: TGTACCAGCAGTTTAGTGGTAACAGGGAGCGGCTACACCTTC. Protein product: CTSSLVVTGSGYTF.

This clonotype turned up a few times. This chain uses TRBV5-1 with TRBJ2-3, with 11 bases aligning to TRBD2. Germline-derived CDR1 and CDR2 are SGHRS and YFSETQ. The CDR3 is 16 amino acids. With V trimmed by 4 bases and J by 3 bases, 7 bases remained unmatched. This chain's CDR3 is CASSPYSGGATDTQYF. CDR3 sequence (DNA): TGCGCCAGCAGCCCCTATAGCGGGGGGGCAACAGATACGCAGTATTTT.

The chain employs TRBV20-1 and TRBJ2-7; a weak D match, TRBD1 (7 bases). Looked up from germline, CDR1 is DFQATT and CDR2 is SNEGSKA (reference sequence). Trimming removed 3 bases at V and 2 bases at J, with 14 bases between. This CDR3 spans 14 amino acids. The CDR3 here is CSASSPRGAYEQYF. The CDR3 DNA reads TGCAGTGCTAGTTCTCCCAGGGGGGCCTACGAGCAGTACTTC.